This TCR beta chain was found in a study of blood T cells in healthy people across ages. Study context: Template-switching capture recovered about one barcoded beta molecule per two T cells.

Combining a sample-barcoded 5' primer with a J-beta primer mix, a second PCR ran for about 7 to 12 cycles. Per sample, CDR3-containing paired-end reads numbered at least 2.5 million. TCRdb ran MiXCR on the 5' RACE reads and lists one entry per CDR3 protein. Of 1.5 million to 2 million distinct CDR3 sequences in the sample, roughly 27% were seen once. About this clonotype: Its antigen remains unidentified.

The germline V gene has CDR1 DFQATT and CDR2 SNEGSKA (reference sequence). This CDR3 region has 14 residues. Trimming took off 1 base at V and 6 bases at J, with 16 bases between the two ends. Whole-study findings and limits: Underestimates were what the diversity estimates from one million T cells were considered to be.

This TCR derives from a woman in her twenties or thirties in good health. The V call is TRBV20-1, the J call TRBJ2-7; the D is unclear. Sequencing was performed on blood. The CDR3 DNA reads TGCAGTGCTAGAGGCCTGAGGAGCTCTGGCGAGCAGTACTTC. Translated: CSARGLRSSGEQYF.